A single T cell receptor (beta chain) is shown here with its context. Antigen unknown. This entry belongs to a study of CD8 T cells in ankylosing spondylitis. Points from the study as a whole: Apparently characteristic of ankylosing spondylitis blood was a TCR beta motif (eight highly homologous variants).

TCRdb ran MiXCR on the 5' RACE reads and lists one entry per CDR3 protein. The table records 220,000 or so distinct CDR3 sequences, around 18% of them present only once. The CDR3 spans 13 residues. V was clipped by 8 bases and J by 11 bases, with 20 bases between them. The germline V gene encodes CDR1 ENHRY and CDR2 SYGVKD. The material sequenced was blood, either unsorted or a sorted T cell fraction (not recorded which). The V call is TRBV10-3, the J call TRBJ2-3, with D tentatively TRBD2 (6 bases). The sequence was obtained from a male donor with ankylosing spondylitis. The CDR3 coding sequence is TGTGCCATCGGGGAGGACCTACATTTACAGCAGTATTTT. Translated: CAIGEDLHLQQYF.